What follows is one TCR beta chain and its context. Its antigen is not known. This entry belongs to a study of cytomegalovirus exposure and HLA in healthy donors. Turning to the study itself: The early release's HLA-typed donors yielded approximately 81 million unique TCRs. Of the donors genotyped, 398 in all, 80% to 85% fell in the Caucasian-associated ancestry cluster. Whole-study results and caveats: For cytomegalovirus status, the classifier reportedly gave diagnoses with high specificity and sensitivity. The study found most TCR sequences rare, yet found some public TCRs in many donors.

PCR involved 60 Vbeta and 13 Jbeta primers. The data were produced by immunoSEQ multiplex PCR, yet TCRdb's version contains in-frame clones alone and is incomplete. The sample lists some 150,000 clones; more than 75% were seen once. Sequenced sample: PBMCs. This sequence originates from a male donor in good health and CMV-seronegative.

DNA of the CDR3: TGCGCCAGCAGCCAAACTAGCGGGGGGAGGGTTGAGCAGTTCTTC. Protein sequence: CASSQTSGGRVEQFF. This rearrangement joins TRBV4-1 to TRBJ2-1; TRBD2 agrees at 12 bases. V lost 2 bases and J lost 9; bases outside the gene matches: 5. The CDR3 runs to 15 residues. Germline V gives CDR1 MGHRA, CDR2 YSYEKL.